This TCR beta chain is from a study of ipilimumab plus nivolumab after autologous stem cell transplantation. CDR1 is SGHNT and CDR2 is YYREEE in the germline V gene (reference sequence). The CDR3 is 16 amino acids. J lost 4 bases, V lost 1 base, and 7 bases had no gene match. The assay was immunoSEQ multiplex PCR, and TCRdb's table has in-frame clones only and misses some. The sample includes 43,000 or so clones, 88% of them seen just once. Starting 14 to 28 days after autologous transplant, ipilimumab 1 mg/kg was given. This material consisted of PBMCs, taken in a trial of ipilimumab plus nivolumab as post-transplant consolidation. The gene calls are TRBV5-4 and TRBJ1-2; TRBD1 agrees at 10 bases. This TCR was sampled from a male donor with multiple myeloma. The CDR3 bases are TGTGCCAGCAGCTTGCCTCCGGGACAGGGGACCTATGGCTACACCTTC. This encodes CASSLPPGQGTYGYTF.